This T cell receptor (beta chain) was obtained from a study of T cells in Graves' hyperthyroidism and ophthalmopathy. Trimming left V 5 bases short and J 3 bases short, with 8 bases between. The length of the CDR3 is 12 residues. Germline CDR1 KGHSH, CDR2 LQKENI. Regions amplified from RNA transcripts were the TCR beta CDR3 regions. A set of HTBI primers served as the primers for a first-round RT-PCR of the TCR CDR3. In TCRdb, the multiplex PCR reads were re-called with MiXCR into one record per CDR3 protein. This table has 640,000 or so distinct CDR3 sequences, roughly 14% appearing once. The TCR originated in a woman between 35 and 50 years old with Graves' ophthalmopathy. The chain combines TRBV18 with TRBJ2-7; D may be TRBD1 (6 bases). Sequencing used blood. The CDR3 DNA follows: TGTGCCAGCTCAGGGGACAACTACGAGCAGTACTTC. This sequence encodes CASSGDNYEQYF.